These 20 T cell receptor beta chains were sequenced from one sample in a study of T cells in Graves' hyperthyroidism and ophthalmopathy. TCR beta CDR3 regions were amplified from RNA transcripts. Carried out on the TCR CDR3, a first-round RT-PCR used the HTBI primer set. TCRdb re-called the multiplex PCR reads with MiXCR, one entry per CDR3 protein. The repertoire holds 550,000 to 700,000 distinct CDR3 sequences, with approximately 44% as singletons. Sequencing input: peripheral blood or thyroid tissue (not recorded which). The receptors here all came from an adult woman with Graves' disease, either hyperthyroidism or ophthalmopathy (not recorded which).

CDR3 nucleotide sequence: TGTGCCAGCAGCCCCCTAGCGGAGCCCACAGATACGCAGTATTTT. Protein sequence: CASSPLAEPTDTQYF. The gene calls are TRBV7-9 and TRBJ2-3; 7 nucleotides agree with TRBD2. The germline CDR1 and CDR2 sequences are SEHNR and FQNEAQ (reference sequence). V shed 5 bases and J 2 bases; nucleotides not matched to a gene: 7. The CDR3 has 15 residues.

CDR3 sequence (DNA): TGCAGCGTCGGACAGTCCTACGAGCAGTACTTC. This gives the protein CSVGQSYEQYF. This chain connects TRBV29-1 to TRBJ2-7, with D maybe TRBD1 (6 bases). The CDR3 is 11 amino acids. V was clipped by 6 bases and J by 1 base, with 7 bases between them. Germline V gene sequence: CDR1 SQVTM, CDR2 ANQGSEA.

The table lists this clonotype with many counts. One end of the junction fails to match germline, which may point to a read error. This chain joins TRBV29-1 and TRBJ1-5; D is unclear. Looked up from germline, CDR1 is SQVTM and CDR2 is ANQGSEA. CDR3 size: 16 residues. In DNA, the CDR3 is TGCAGCGTTGAAGTCTACGGTGGTGGGAACAATCAGTCCCAGCATTTT. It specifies CSVEVYGGGNNQSQHF.

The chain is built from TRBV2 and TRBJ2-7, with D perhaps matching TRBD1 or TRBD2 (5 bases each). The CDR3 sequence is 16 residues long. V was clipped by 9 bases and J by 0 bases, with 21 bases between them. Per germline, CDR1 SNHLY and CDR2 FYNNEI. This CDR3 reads CASLPGRGLRSYEQYF. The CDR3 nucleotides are TGTGCCAGTCTCCCGGGGCGTGGACTTCGCTCCTACGAGCAGTACTTC.

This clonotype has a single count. The CDR3 loop reads CASGGGYNSPLHF. In DNA form, the CDR3 reads TGTGCCAGCGGAGGCGGCTATAATTCACCCCTCCACTTT. The chain couples TRBV7-9 to TRBJ1-6; D gene uncertain. The germline V gene encodes CDR1 SEHNR and CDR2 FQNEAQ (reference sequence). The CDR3 runs 13 residues. V dropped 8 bases and J dropped 3 bases, with 8 bases sitting between them.

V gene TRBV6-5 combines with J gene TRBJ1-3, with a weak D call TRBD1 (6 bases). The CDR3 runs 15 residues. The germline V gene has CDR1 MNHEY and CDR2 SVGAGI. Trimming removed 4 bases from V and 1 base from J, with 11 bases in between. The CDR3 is CASSLWGQSGNTIYF. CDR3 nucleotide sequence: TGTGCCAGCAGTTTGTGGGGACAATCTGGAAACACCATATATTTT.

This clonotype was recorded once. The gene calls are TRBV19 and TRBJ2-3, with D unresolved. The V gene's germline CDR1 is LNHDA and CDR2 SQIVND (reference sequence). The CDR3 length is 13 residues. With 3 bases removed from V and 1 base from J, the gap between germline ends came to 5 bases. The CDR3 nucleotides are TGTGCCAGTAGTATGCCCGGCACAGATACGCAGTATTTT. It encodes CASSMPGTDTQYF.

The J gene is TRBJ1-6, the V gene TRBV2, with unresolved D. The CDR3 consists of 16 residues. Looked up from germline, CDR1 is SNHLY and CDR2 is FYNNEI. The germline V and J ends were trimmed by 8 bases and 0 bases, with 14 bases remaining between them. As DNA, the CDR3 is TGTGCCAGCCCGTCGGACGCGAGCTCCTATAATTCACCCCTCCACTTT. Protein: CASPSDASSYNSPLHF.

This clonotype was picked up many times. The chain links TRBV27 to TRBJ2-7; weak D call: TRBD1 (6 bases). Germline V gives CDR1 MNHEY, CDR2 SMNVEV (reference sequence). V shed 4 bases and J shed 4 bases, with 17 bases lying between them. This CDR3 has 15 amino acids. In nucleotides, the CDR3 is TGTGCCAGCAGTTATCTGGGCAGGGGCGGGTACGAGCAGTACTTC. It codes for CASSYLGRGGYEQYF.

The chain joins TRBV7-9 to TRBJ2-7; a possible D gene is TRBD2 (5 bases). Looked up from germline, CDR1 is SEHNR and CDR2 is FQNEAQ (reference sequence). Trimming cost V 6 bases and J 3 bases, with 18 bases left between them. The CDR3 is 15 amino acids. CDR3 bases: TGTGCCAGCAGGTTCTCAGGAGGAGAGGGCTACGAGCAGTACTTC. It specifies CASRFSGGEGYEQYF.

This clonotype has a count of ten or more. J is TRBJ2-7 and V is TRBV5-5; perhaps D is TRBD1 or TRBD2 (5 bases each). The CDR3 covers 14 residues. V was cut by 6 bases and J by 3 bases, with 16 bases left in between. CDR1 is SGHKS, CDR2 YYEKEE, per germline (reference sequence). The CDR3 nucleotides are TGTGCCAGCAAAATCCGGGACGGTCACTACGAGCAGTACTTC. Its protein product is CASKIRDGHYEQYF. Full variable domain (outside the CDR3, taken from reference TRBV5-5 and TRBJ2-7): DAGVTQSPTHLIKTRGQQVTLRCSPISGHKSVSWYQQVLGQGPQFIFQYYEKEERGRGNFPDRFSARQFPNYSSELNVNALLLGDSALYLCASKIRDGHYEQYFGPGTRLTVT.

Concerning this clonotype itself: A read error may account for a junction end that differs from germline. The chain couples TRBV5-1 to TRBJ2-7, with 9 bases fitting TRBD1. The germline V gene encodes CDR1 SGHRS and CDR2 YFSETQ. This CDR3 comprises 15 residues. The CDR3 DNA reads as TGCGCCAGCAGCTTGACCGGGACAGGGCTCTACAAGCAGTACTTC. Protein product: CASSLTGTGLYKQYF.

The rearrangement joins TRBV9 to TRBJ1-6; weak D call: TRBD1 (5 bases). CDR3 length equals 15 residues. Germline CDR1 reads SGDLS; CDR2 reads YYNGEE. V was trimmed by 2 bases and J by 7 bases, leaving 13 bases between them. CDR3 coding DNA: TGTGCCAGCAGCGTTGGGTTGGGGCGGAATTCACCCCTCCACTTT. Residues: CASSVGLGRNSPLHF.

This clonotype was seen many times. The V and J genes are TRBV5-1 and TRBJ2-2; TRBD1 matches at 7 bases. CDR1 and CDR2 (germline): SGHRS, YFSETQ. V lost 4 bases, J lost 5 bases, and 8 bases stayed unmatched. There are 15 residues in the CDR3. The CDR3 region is CASSPGTARTGELFF. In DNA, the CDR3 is TGCGCCAGCAGCCCAGGGACAGCGAGGACCGGGGAGCTGTTTTTT.

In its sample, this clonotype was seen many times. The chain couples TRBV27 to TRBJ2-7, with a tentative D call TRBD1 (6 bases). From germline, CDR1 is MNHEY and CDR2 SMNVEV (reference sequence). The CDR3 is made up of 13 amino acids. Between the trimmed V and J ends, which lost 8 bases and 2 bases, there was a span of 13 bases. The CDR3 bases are TGTGCCAGCCAGGGACACAATACCTACGAGCAGTACTTC. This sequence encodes CASQGHNTYEQYF.

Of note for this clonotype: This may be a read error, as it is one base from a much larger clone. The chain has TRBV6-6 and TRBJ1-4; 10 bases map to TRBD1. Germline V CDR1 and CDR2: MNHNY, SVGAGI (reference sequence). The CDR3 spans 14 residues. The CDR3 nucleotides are TGTGCCAGCAGTCCCGGGACAGGGGATGAAAAACTGCTTTTT. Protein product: CASSPGTGDEKLLF.

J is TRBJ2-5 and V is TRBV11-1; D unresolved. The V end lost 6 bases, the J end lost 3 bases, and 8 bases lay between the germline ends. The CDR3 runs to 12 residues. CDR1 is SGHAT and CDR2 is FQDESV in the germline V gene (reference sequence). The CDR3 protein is CASRTWEETQYF. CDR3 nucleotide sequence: TGTGCCAGCAGGACATGGGAAGAGACCCAGTACTTC.

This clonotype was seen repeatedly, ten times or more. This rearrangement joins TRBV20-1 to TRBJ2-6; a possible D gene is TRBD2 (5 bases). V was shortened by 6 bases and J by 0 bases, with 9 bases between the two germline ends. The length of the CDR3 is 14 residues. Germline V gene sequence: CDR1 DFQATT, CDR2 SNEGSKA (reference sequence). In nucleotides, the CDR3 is TGCAGTGCCACGGGAAGCTCTGGGGCCAACGTCCTGACTTTC. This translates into CSATGSSGANVLTF.

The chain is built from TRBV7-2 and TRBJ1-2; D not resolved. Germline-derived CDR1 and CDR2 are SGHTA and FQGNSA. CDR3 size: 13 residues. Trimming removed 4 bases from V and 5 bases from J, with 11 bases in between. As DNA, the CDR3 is TGTGCCAGCAGCTCTAATGGCGGGTATGGCTACACCTTC. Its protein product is CASSSNGGYGYTF.

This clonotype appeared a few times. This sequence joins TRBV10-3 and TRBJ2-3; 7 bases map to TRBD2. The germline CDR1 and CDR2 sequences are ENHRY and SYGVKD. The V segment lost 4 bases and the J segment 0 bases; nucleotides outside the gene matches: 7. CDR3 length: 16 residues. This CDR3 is CAISVQASGSTDTQYF. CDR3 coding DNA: TGTGCCATCAGTGTCCAGGCTAGCGGTAGCACAGATACGCAGTATTTT.